One and the same sample provided the 17 T cell receptor beta chains below, sequenced in a study of T cells in Graves' hyperthyroidism and ophthalmopathy. There were TCR beta CDR3 regions amplified from RNA transcripts. Using the HTBI primer set, a first-round RT-PCR was run on the TCR CDR3. Each CDR3 protein is one row after TCRdb ran MiXCR on the multiplex PCR reads. Among a few hundred thousand distinct CDR3 sequences listed, more than 12% were seen once. Sequencing used blood. These TCRs come from a woman in her twenties or thirties with Graves' hyperthyroidism.

CDR3 sequence: CASSRQGRGQETQYF. The DNA for the CDR3 is TGTGCCAGCAGTCGACAGGGAAGGGGTCAAGAGACCCAGTACTTC. The chain recombines TRBV2 with TRBJ2-5, with 7 nucleotides matching TRBD1. The junction had 8 bases not matched to a gene; V was cut back by 5 bases and J by 2 bases. Germline CDR1 SNHLY, CDR2 FYNNEI. This CDR3 is built from 15 residues.

This clonotype has at least ten counts. The rearrangement links TRBV5-1 to TRBJ2-1; 7 bases are shared with TRBD1. CDR3 size: 15 residues. CDR1 SGHRS and CDR2 YFSETQ come from the germline V gene. V shed 4 bases, J shed 7 bases, and the junction held 11 bases outside the gene matches. CDR3 nucleotides: TGCGCCAGCAGCAAGACAGGGAGACAAAGGAATGAGCAGTTCTTC. Translation gives CASSKTGRQRNEQFF.

This chain connects TRBV3-1 to TRBJ2-7; D is uncertain. Germline V gene sequence: CDR1 LGHDT, CDR2 YNNKEL (reference sequence). The CDR3 totals 17 residues. Trimming removed 0 bases from V and 0 bases from J, with 15 bases in between. The CDR3 DNA is TGTGCCAGCAGCCAAGATCTTGGAATAGGGATCTCCTACGAGCAGTACTTC. Translating gives CASSQDLGIGISYEQYF.

This clonotype was found many times. CDR3 in DNA: TGCGCCAGCGCCCTAGCGGGAGCGAGAGATACGCAGTATTTT. Amino acid sequence: CASALAGARDTQYF. This chain links TRBV10-2 with TRBJ2-3, with 10 positions matching TRBD2. The CDR3 extends over 14 amino acids. After removal of 8 bases from V and 5 bases from J, the junction contained 7 bases not matched to a gene. The germline V gene has CDR1 WSHSY and CDR2 SAAADI.

The chain joins TRBV20-1 to TRBJ2-7; 10 bases map to TRBD1. The CDR3 length is 13 residues. J lost 5 bases, V lost 2 bases, and 3 bases had no gene match. Germline assignment: CDR1 DFQATT and CDR2 SNEGSKA (reference sequence). This CDR3 is CSARPGQGNEQYF. As DNA, the CDR3 is TGCAGTGCTAGACCGGGACAGGGGAACGAGCAGTACTTC.

This clonotype was seen ten or more times. The chain links TRBV28 to TRBJ2-5, with 7 bases lining up with TRBD2. This CDR3 contains 14 residues. V shed 2 bases, J shed 1 base, and the junction held 1 base outside the gene matches. CDR1 and CDR2 (germline): MDHEN, SYDVKM. CDR3 nucleotides: TGTGCCAGCAGTTTAAGGGAGGGCCAAGAGACCCAGTACTTC. Amino acids: CASSLREGQETQYF.

In its sample, this clonotype was seen many times. The chain is built from TRBV11-2 and TRBJ2-5; a weak D match, TRBD2 (6 bases). The CDR3 spans 15 residues. Germline-derived CDR1 and CDR2 are SGHAT and FQNNGV. V dropped 4 bases and J dropped 5 bases, with 17 bases sitting between them. CDR3 residues: CASSSEGGPVETQYF. The DNA of the CDR3 is TGTGCCAGCAGCTCAGAAGGAGGGCCCGTGGAGACCCAGTACTTC.

This clonotype was seen only a few times. The chain couples TRBV7-9 to TRBJ1-2; D is possibly TRBD1 (6 bases). This CDR3 comprises 11 residues. Germline loops: CDR1 SEHNR, CDR2 FQNEAQ (reference sequence). V dropped 4 bases and J dropped 7 bases, with 7 bases sitting between them. The chain's CDR3 is CASSSGVGYTF. The CDR3 DNA reads as TGTGCCAGCAGCTCAGGGGTTGGCTACACCTTC. The full variable domain, rest sourced from reference TRBV7-9 and TRBJ1-2, is DTGVSQNPRHKITKRGQNVTFRCDPISEHNRLYWYRQTLGQGPEFLTYFQNEAQLEKSRLLSDRFSAERPKGSFSTLEIQRTEQGDSAMYLCASSSGVGYTFGSGTRLTVV.

The sample holds many counts of this clonotype. The rearrangement joins TRBV24-1 to TRBJ2-3; D ambiguous. The germline V and J ends were trimmed by 1 base and 1 base, with 8 bases remaining between them. The CDR3 length is 15 residues. CDR1 and CDR2 from the germline V gene are KGHDR and SFDVKD. The CDR3 DNA sequence: TGTGCCACCAGTGATTTCGGCGCGGGCACAGATACGCAGTATTTT. The encoded protein is CATSDFGAGTDTQYF.

This clonotype appeared many times. This chain links TRBV7-2 with TRBJ2-5; 10 nucleotides agree with TRBD2. The V segment lost 6 bases and the J segment 2 bases; nucleotides outside the gene matches: 6. This CDR3 comprises 15 residues. Germline assignment: CDR1 SGHTA and CDR2 FQGNSA. This chain's CDR3 is CASSRASGSQETQYF. Here the CDR3 DNA reads TGTGCCAGCAGTCGGGCTAGCGGGAGTCAAGAGACCCAGTACTTC.

This clonotype was observed at least ten times. This chain uses TRBV12-3 or TRBV12-4 with TRBJ2-7; D unclear. This CDR3 contains 14 residues. Trimming cost V 4 bases and J 1 base, with 11 bases left between them. The CDR3 loop is CASSWGGASYEQYF. The CDR3 nucleotides read TGTGCCAGCAGTTGGGGTGGTGCATCCTACGAGCAGTACTTC.

This clonotype showed up just a few times. Mismatch with germline at one junction end may stem from a read error. The chain links TRBV11-3 to TRBJ2-5, with D perhaps TRBD1 (6 bases). The length of the CDR3 is 15 residues. Per germline, CDR1 SGHNT and CDR2 YENEEA. CDR3 amino acids: CASSFIRGPQKTQYF. The CDR3 bases are TGTGCCAGCAGCTTCATCAGGGGACCCCAAAAGACCCAGTACTTC.

The rearrangement links TRBV29-1 to TRBJ2-3; D possibly uses TRBD1 or TRBD2 (5 bases each). This CDR3 has 16 amino acids. Germline V gene sequence: CDR1 SQVTM, CDR2 ANQGSEA. V shed 3 bases and J shed 6 bases, with 22 bases lying between them. The CDR3 region has the DNA TGCAGCGTTGAGGCGCCGGGACCTCGACCCCCGGATACGCAGTATTTT. Translating it yields CSVEAPGPRPPDTQYF.

This clonotype appeared many times. The genes are TRBV2 and TRBJ2-1; no reliable D call. Germline lookup yields CDR1 SNHLY and CDR2 FYNNEI. CDR3 size: 14 residues. Trimming removed 6 bases at V and 2 bases at J, with 11 bases between. DNA for the CDR3: TGTGCCAGCAGCAGTGACCCGGCCTACAATGAGCAGTTCTTC. This sequence encodes CASSSDPAYNEQFF.

The chain recombines TRBV9 with TRBJ2-7, with TRBD1 matching 11 bases. Germline assignment: CDR1 SGDLS and CDR2 YYNGEE. J gave up 7 bases and V 4 bases, and 7 bases lay outside the gene matches. The CDR3 sequence is 14 residues long. The chain's CDR3 is CASSIGQGAGEQYF. CDR3 coding DNA: TGTGCCAGCAGCATCGGACAGGGGGCGGGGGAGCAGTACTTC.

In its sample, this clonotype was seen many times. V and J are TRBV11-2 and TRBJ2-7; unclear D gene. This CDR3 has 12 amino acids. Between the trimmed V and J ends, which lost 3 bases and 3 bases, there was a span of 6 bases. Germline V lookup: CDR1 SGHAT, CDR2 FQNNGV. The CDR3 here is CASSFNGYEQYF. The CDR3 DNA reads as TGTGCCAGCAGCTTTAACGGCTACGAGCAGTACTTC.

This clonotype was detected many times. The chain joins TRBV11-3 to TRBJ2-3, with D possibly being TRBD2 (6 bases). Germline V gene sequence: CDR1 SGHNT, CDR2 YENEEA. The CDR3 is made up of 15 amino acids. V was clipped by 5 bases and J by 1 base, with 13 bases between them. CDR3 sequence reads: CASSTRRGRTDTQYF. CDR3 bases: TGTGCCAGCAGCACAAGGAGGGGACGCACAGATACGCAGTATTTT.